This T cell receptor (beta chain) was sequenced during a study of cytomegalovirus exposure and HLA in healthy donors. Vbeta (60) and Jbeta (13) primers were used in the PCR. This table comes from immunoSEQ multiplex PCR, and its TCRdb copy is limited to in-frame clones, with some not included. The sample shows fewer than 250,000 clones, about 82% of them seen only once. The CDR3 loop spans 14 amino acids. V was pared by 4 bases and J by 2 bases, with 4 bases of the junction left unmatched. Germline CDR1 reads SGHDT; CDR2 reads YYEEEE. The chain uses TRBV5-6 and TRBJ1-2; 8 nucleotides line up with TRBD1. The sample taken for sequencing was PBMCs. This sequence was found in a man younger than 40 in good health and CMV-seronegative. The CDR3 here is CASSLRTGNYGYTF. For the CDR3, the DNA is TGTGCCAGCAGCCTAAGGACAGGGAACTATGGCTACACCTTC.